Listed below are T cell receptor beta chains from one sample, sequenced in a study of shared clonotypes between healthy human individuals. Method: immunoSEQ multiplex PCR; TCRdb's copy keeps in-frame clones and lacks some. The table lists 530,000 or so clones, 60% to 80% of them singletons. The sample taken for sequencing was PBMCs. The receptors were gathered from a woman aged 40-49 years in good health. Some clones in this sample may be carry-over from other donors' samples. The CDR3 runs from the conserved cysteine through the conserved F or W. The order of the fields is V gene, J gene, D gene, clone size, CDR3 protein, CDR3 DNA. A D gene is named only where the DNA matches it firmly. The size field is filled for only some rows; it gives once, few, many or a size class.

TRBV11-3	TRBJ2-1	.	.	CASSLDVDNEQFF	TGTGCCAGCAGCTTAGATGTCGACAATGAGCAGTTCTTC
TRBV28	TRBJ2-1	TRBD2	.	CASSLTSAGRDNEQFF	TGTGCCAGCAGCTTGACTAGCGCTGGGCGCGACAATGAGCAGTTCTTC
TRBV11-1	TRBJ2-1	TRBD2	.	CASSPGPGLAGAEQFF	TGTGCCAGCAGCCCTGGCCCGGGACTAGCGGGAGCTGAGCAGTTCTTC
TRBV6-1	TRBJ2-7	.	.	CASRTDSYEQYF	TGTGCCAGCAGGACGGACAGCTACGAGCAGTACTTC
TRBV29-1	TRBJ2-2	TRBD2	.	CSVDSGRTSLGELFF	TGCAGCGTAGACAGCGGGAGGACGTCGCTCGGGGAGCTGTTTTTT
TRBV5-4	TRBJ1-1	.	.	CASSLSKEGNTEAFF	TGTGCCAGCAGCTTGTCGAAGGAGGGGAACACTGAAGCTTTCTTT
TRBV28	TRBJ1-2	.	few	CASTPRTGTNYGYTF	TGTGCCAGCACCCCTAGGACCGGAACTAACTATGGCTACACCTTC
TRBV5-1	TRBJ1-5	.	.	CASSPDRSNQPQHF	TGCGCCAGCAGCCCTGACAGGAGCAATCAGCCCCAGCATTTT
TRBV28	TRBJ2-3	TRBD2	.	CASKSPASGTDTQYF	TGTGCCAGCAAGAGCCCGGCTAGCGGGACAGATACGCAGTATTTT
TRBV7-3	TRBJ2-2	.	.	CASSPRVGGAGELFF	TGTGCCAGCAGCCCCAGGGTGGGCGGCGCCGGGGAGCTGTTTTTT
TRBV6-1	TRBJ1-5	.	few	CASSGQYSNQPQHF	TGTGCCAGCAGTGGACAGTATAGCAATCAGCCCCAGCATTTT
TRBV19	TRBJ2-7	TRBD1	.	CASSLQGWNSYEQYF	TGTGCCAGTAGTTTACAGGGGTGGAACTCCTACGAGCAGTACTTC
TRBV9	TRBJ1-2	TRBD1	.	CASSLTGGAEGYTF	TGTGCCAGCAGCCTCACAGGGGGCGCAGAAGGCTACACCTTC
TRBV5-4	TRBJ2-7	TRBD1	.	CASRTGGGGEQYF	TGTGCCAGCAGGACAGGGGGAGGTGGCGAGCAGTACTTC
TRBV6-1	TRBJ1-1	.	.	CASSPYNTEAFF	TGTGCCAGCAGCCCTTACAACACTGAAGCTTTCTTT
TRBV2	TRBJ2-5	TRBD2	.	CASSERSGRSETQYF	TGTGCCAGCAGTGAACGTAGCGGGAGGTCAGAGACCCAGTACTTC
TRBV7-4	TRBJ2-3	.	.	CASSVTGYSGTDTQYF	TGTGCCAGCAGCGTCACAGGGTATAGTGGCACAGATACGCAGTATTTT
TRBV5-1	TRBJ2-5	TRBD2	.	CASSLVASGRLETQYF	TGCGCCAGCAGCTTGGTGGCTAGCGGGAGGTTGGAGACCCAGTACTTC
TRBV28	TRBJ1-2	.	.	CASSLRDILGGYTF	TGTGCCAGCAGTTTACGGGACATCCTCGGTGGCTACACCTTC
TRBV6-6	TRBJ1-1	.	.	CASRIEGNTEAFF	TGTGCCAGCAGAATCGAGGGGAACACTGAAGCTTTCTTT
TRBV29-1	TRBJ2-4	.	once	CSVAPDSPRDIQYF	TGCAGCGTTGCACCGGACAGTCCTCGAGACATTCAGTACTTC
TRBV6-4	TRBJ2-5	TRBD2	.	CASSALAGNQETQYF	TGTGCCAGCAGTGCTCTAGCGGGGAACCAAGAGACCCAGTACTTC
TRBV7-9	TRBJ2-3	.	.	CASSSGPTDTQYF	TGTGCCAGCAGTTCCGGCCCGACAGATACGCAGTATTTT
TRBV7-3	TRBJ2-3	TRBD2	.	CASSPNTGLASTDTQYF	TGTGCCAGCAGCCCCAACACGGGACTAGCTAGCACAGATACGCAGTATTTT
TRBV30	TRBJ2-7	.	.	CAWSAVRPQGEQYF	TGTGCCTGGAGTGCTGTCCGCCCTCAGGGGGAGCAGTACTTC
TRBV5-1	TRBJ2-7	.	.	CASSLDGVPYEQYF	TGCGCCAGCAGCTTGGATGGAGTTCCCTACGAGCAGTACTTC
TRBV29-1	TRBJ1-1	.	.	CSVSFGGSGTEAFF	TGCAGCGTTTCCTTCGGGGGCAGCGGCACTGAAGCTTTCTTT
TRBV23-1	TRBJ2-2	.	.	CASRAGHPNTGELFF	TGCGCCAGCAGAGCGGGACACCCTAACACCGGGGAGCTGTTTTTT
TRBV9	TRBJ2-4	TRBD2	.	CASSVEATSVGNIQYF	TGTGCCAGCAGCGTAGAGGCGACTAGCGTGGGGAACATTCAGTACTTC
TRBV5-1	TRBJ2-1	.	.	CASSVDSPLYNEQFF	TGCGCCAGCAGCGTGGACTCGCCTCTCTACAATGAGCAGTTCTTC
TRBV18	TRBJ2-1	.	.	CASSLGGDSYNEQFF	TGTGCCAGCTCACTTGGCGGGGACTCCTACAATGAGCAGTTCTTC
TRBV2	TRBJ1-2	.	.	CASTGGRGDYGYTF	TGTGCCAGCACGGGAGGCAGGGGCGACTATGGCTACACCTTC
TRBV5-1	TRBJ2-5	.	.	CASSLPGEETQYF	TGCGCCAGCAGCTTGCCGGGGGAAGAGACCCAGTACTTC
TRBV7-3	TRBJ1-1	.	.	CASSYLGRDTEAFF	TGTGCCAGCAGCTATCTTGGGAGAGACACTGAAGCTTTCTTT
TRBV6-6	TRBJ2-7	.	.	CASRSSLGVEQYF	TGTGCCAGCAGGTCCAGCTTAGGAGTCGAGCAGTACTTC
TRBV28	TRBJ2-2	.	.	CASSLVSLADSGELFF	TGTGCCAGCAGTTTAGTCTCTTTGGCCGACAGCGGGGAGCTGTTTTTT
TRBV28	TRBJ1-2	.	few	CASADGNYGYTF	TGTGCCAGTGCGGATGGGAACTATGGCTACACCTTC
TRBV2	TRBJ1-1	.	.	CASSDMGEGGTEAFF	TGTGCCAGCAGTGATATGGGGGAGGGGGGCACTGAAGCTTTCTTT
TRBV11-2	TRBJ2-7	.	.	CASSLETLGPYEQYF	TGTGCCAGCAGCTTAGAGACTCTGGGTCCGTACGAGCAGTACTTC
TRBV4-1	TRBJ2-2	TRBD1	once	CASSQTMDRVNTGELFF	TGCGCCAGCAGCCAAACTATGGACAGGGTGAACACCGGGGAGCTGTTTTTT
TRBV28	TRBJ2-2	.	.	CASRKASARDTGELFF	TGTGCCAGCAGAAAAGCGTCCGCGCGGGACACCGGGGAGCTGTTTTTT
TRBV7-8	TRBJ1-5	.	.	CASSLARLRLQDQHF	TGTGCCAGCAGCTTAGCGCGCCTGCGGCTCCAGGACCAGCATTTT
TRBV6-6	TRBJ1-4	TRBD1	.	CASGRDRGNEKLFF	TGTGCCAGCGGCCGGGACAGAGGTAATGAAAAACTGTTTTTT
TRBV30	TRBJ2-1	.	.	CAWSDIADSYNEQFF	TGTGCCTGGAGCGATATAGCGGACTCCTACAATGAGCAGTTCTTC
TRBV18	TRBJ1-5	.	.	CASSPEGDQPQHF	TGTGCCAGCTCACCGGAGGGGGATCAGCCCCAGCATTTT
TRBV7-3	TRBJ2-4	.	.	CASSSPRGIQYF	TGTGCCAGCAGCTCCCCAAGGGGAATTCAGTACTTC
TRBV19	TRBJ1-5	.	.	CASSPPWEKTINQPQHF	TGTGCCAGCTCACCCCCCTGGGAAAAGACTATCAATCAGCCCCAGCATTTT
TRBV9	TRBJ1-2	.	.	CASSVFTANYGYTF	TGTGCCAGCAGCGTTTTTACAGCTAACTATGGCTACACCTTC
TRBV5-1	TRBJ2-3	.	.	CASSQEDGDTQYF	TGCGCCAGCAGCCAAGAGGACGGAGATACGCAGTATTTT